The source of this T cell receptor (beta chain) is a study of Tregs in tolerant kidney transplant recipients. The protocol was immunoSEQ multiplex PCR, while the TCRdb copy is restricted to in-frame clones and leaves out a portion. Of approximately 75,000 clones in the sample, 80% to 95% were seen once. The sequence derives from a human donor who received a combined kidney and bone marrow transplant. The starting material was Tregs from blood, obtained before the transplant.

CDR3 nucleotide sequence: TGTGCCAGCAGCTTGGTTGGGGGAAACTATGGCTACACCTTC. This encodes CASSLVGGNYGYTF. V usage is TRBV5-5 and J usage is TRBJ1-2; D is possibly TRBD1 (5 bases). The germline V gene has CDR1 SGHKS and CDR2 YYEKEE (reference sequence). The CDR3 consists of 14 residues. V gave up 0 bases and J gave up 2 bases, with 8 bases separating them.